This paragraph reports one TCR beta chain. Its binding antigen is unknown. No base-level quality is on record; no much larger clone is a single base apart. The sample comes from a study of control samples from healthy donors and cancer patients (dated by TCRdb to 2018 to 2021). Library method: the immunoSEQ multiplex PCR assay. This is the immuneACCESS table as TCRdb keeps it, with only in-frame sequences that have V and J called. A part of the clones is gone; compared with another copy, unresolved V genes explain less than half, and the rest is unexplained. The sample includes fewer than 250,000 clones, with about 90% observed a single time. Of the sample, around 1.9% falls within the top ten clones. This TCR was sampled from a man aged 25 to 45 in good health. Sequencing was carried out using blood.

CDR3 protein: CATSGADNQPQHF. The nucleotide sequence is given as TGTGCCACCAGTGGGGCAGACAATCAGCCCCAGCATTTT. The chain is made from TRBV24-1 and TRBJ1-5, with no confident D gene call. The CDR3 starts with the cysteine, ends with the phenylalanine, and has 13 residues. This entry keeps only the CDR3 DNA: 39 bases, framed from base 1. Deletion took 5 bases off V and 3 bases off J, with a span of 7 bases between the germline ends. CDR1 is given as KGHDR and CDR2 as SFDVKD, both from the germline V gene.